The 5 T cell receptor beta chains below come from one sample, sequenced in a study of blood T cell repertoires in COVID-19. Clones were sequenced by immunoSEQ multiplex PCR, and TCRdb holds only the in-frame ones, with some missing. The table shows some 300,000 clones, with around 87% occurring only once. The specimen sequenced was peripheral blood. The receptors derive from a man aged 65-85 years with acute or convalescent COVID-19.

V is TRBV28 and J is TRBJ2-1, with a possible D match to TRBD2 (5 bases). The germline gives CDR1 MDHEN, CDR2 SYDVKM. CDR3 size: 14 residues. V was trimmed by 5 bases and J by 7 bases, leaving 15 bases between them. The CDR3 DNA reads TGTGCCAGCAGTGCCCAACCCCGGGGTAATGAGCAGTTCTTC. Its protein product is CASSAQPRGNEQFF.

The chain uses TRBV24-1 and TRBJ2-5, with D maybe TRBD1 (6 bases). Germline V gene lookup returns CDR1 KGHDR and CDR2 SFDVKD. This CDR3 region has 12 residues. V was pared by 3 bases and J by 11 bases, with 12 bases between. The CDR3 nucleotides read TGTGCCACCAGTGATACCCGGGACAAACAGTACTTC. Translating it yields CATSDTRDKQYF.

This clone has more than one count but fewer than ten. The rearrangement links TRBV5-1 to TRBJ2-2; 11 bases match TRBD2. Germline lookup yields CDR1 SGHRS and CDR2 YFSETQ. The junction had 1 base not matched to a gene; V was cut back by 1 base and J by 5 bases. CDR3 length: 15 residues. The CDR3: CASSLIAGGTGELFF. The DNA of the CDR3 is TGCGCCAGCAGCTTGATAGCGGGAGGGACCGGGGAGCTGTTTTTT.

The chain links TRBV7-2 to TRBJ2-3; 12 bases are a match to TRBD2. In germline, CDR1 is SGHTA, CDR2 FQGNSA. V lost 2 bases and J lost 4; bases outside the gene matches: 13. The CDR3 runs to 19 residues. The CDR3 region is CASSLIGASGGARSDTQYF. The DNA for the CDR3 is TGTGCCAGCAGCTTAATCGGGGCTAGCGGGGGGGCCAGGTCAGATACGCAGTATTTT.

V usage is TRBV28 and J usage is TRBJ1-5; D is uncertain. Between the trimmed V and J ends, which lost 4 bases and 7 bases, there was a span of 11 bases. Germline V CDR1 and CDR2: MDHEN, SYDVKM. The CDR3 runs to 13 residues. Here the CDR3 DNA reads TGTGCCAGCAGTTCCCCTTCGGTGCAGCCCCAGCATTTT. It is translated as CASSSPSVQPQHF.